This T cell receptor (beta chain) emerged from a study of T cell responses to AZD1222 COVID-19 vaccine. The study, taken as a whole, reports: Donors were largely white British and mainly female; clonal diversity was possibly underestimated.

Remarks on this clone: Its specificity is not known.

V was cut by 2 bases and J by 6 bases, with 13 bases left in between. The length of the CDR3 is 15 residues. CDR1 is SEHNR, CDR2 FQNEAQ, per germline (reference sequence). The protocol was immunoSEQ multiplex PCR, while the TCRdb copy is restricted to in-frame clones and leaves out a portion. The sample has about 86,000 clones; around 73% are singletons. The origin of this receptor is an adult in good health. The genes are TRBV7-9 and TRBJ1-4, with D maybe TRBD1 (6 bases). Sequenced material: peripheral blood, taken on day 0 of AZD1222 vaccination. CDR3 in amino acids: CASSLRGVGDEKLFF. Here the CDR3 DNA reads TGTGCCAGCAGCTTAAGGGGGGTCGGGGATGAAAAACTGTTTTTT. Together with reference TRBV7-9 and TRBJ1-4, the CDR3 gives the full variable domain: DTGVSQNPRHKITKRGQNVTFRCDPISEHNRLYWYRQTLGQGPEFLTYFQNEAQLEKSRLLSDRFSAERPKGSFSTLEIQRTEQGDSAMYLCASSLRGVGDEKLFFGSGTQLSVL.